Sequencing of this TCR beta chain was carried out in a study of read filtering for tumor transcriptome and immune sequencing. Across the whole study: Among patients, some 17 were male and around 14 female, aged 47 to 80 (mean around 66).

From 300 to 450 ng of RNA, a library with molecular barcoded alpha/delta and beta/gamma adaptors was made. TCRdb itself ran the reads through MiXCR, one entry per CDR3 protein. The sample lists more than 55,000 distinct CDR3 sequences; 20% to 25% were seen once. Germline V gives CDR1 KGHSH, CDR2 LQKENI. The CDR3 has 14 amino acids. The V gene lost 6 bases and the J gene lost 3 bases, with 14 bases spanning the gap. The source material was a population of CD138-negative cells sorted from bone marrow. V is TRBV18 and J is TRBJ1-1; a weak D match, TRBD1 (5 bases). The receptor comes from a donor at least 40 years old with multiple myeloma. As DNA, the CDR3 is TGTGCCAGCTCGCGTGTCCAGGGTGACACTGAAGCTTTCTTT. Its translation: CASSRVQGDTEAFF.